What follows are 30 T cell receptor beta chains derived from one specimen sequenced in a study of shared clonotypes between healthy human individuals. Repertoires were generated with immunoSEQ multiplex PCR, while TCRdb's copy carries only in-frame clones and drops some. The table has about 2.4 million clones, over 85% seen once. The sequenced sample was naive CD4+ T cells sorted from blood. Indicated subset: CD45RA+ positively selected. These receptors came from a young man in good health.

This chain uses TRBV11-2 with TRBJ2-5, with TRBD2 matching over 11 bases. The CDR3 sequence is 15 residues long. Germline values: CDR1 SGHAT, CDR2 FQNNGV. The trim removed 8 bases at V and 4 bases at J, leaving 9 bases unmatched. In DNA form, the CDR3 reads TGTGCCAGCCGGGTTTCTAGCGGGAGGCCAGAGACCCAGTACTTC. Its translation is CASRVSSGRPETQYF.

V usage is TRBV5-1 and J usage is TRBJ2-1; 8 bases match TRBD1. This CDR3 region has 15 residues. V trimming: 0 bases; J trimming: 3 bases; junction bases outside the gene matches: 2. Germline assignment: CDR1 SGHRS and CDR2 YFSETQ. The CDR3 region has the DNA TGCGCCAGCAGCTTGGAGGGACAGGTCTACAATGAGCAGTTCTTC. Residues: CASSLEGQVYNEQFF.

The chain employs TRBV4-1 and TRBJ1-1; D not certain. The CDR3 sequence is 15 residues long. V lost 1 base and J 0 bases, leaving 9 bases between the germline ends. From germline, CDR1 is MGHRA and CDR2 YSYEKL. The CDR3 reads CASSQVPEMNTEAFF. DNA of the CDR3: TGCGCCAGCAGCCAAGTCCCGGAGATGAACACTGAAGCTTTCTTT.

The gene calls are TRBV30 and TRBJ2-1, with 11 bases fitting TRBD1. J gave up 7 bases and V 2 bases, and 10 bases lay outside the gene matches. Germline V gene lookup returns CDR1 GTSNPN and CDR2 SVGIG (reference sequence). CDR3 size: 16 residues. The CDR3 loop is CAWSIPGQGAKNEQFF. The DNA of the CDR3 is TGTGCCTGGAGTATCCCAGGACAGGGGGCGAAGAATGAGCAGTTCTTC. Variable domain in full (rest from reference TRBV30 and TRBJ2-1): SQTIHQWPATLVQPVGSPLSLECTVEGTSNPNLYWYRQAAGRGLQLLFYSVGIGQISSEVPQNLSASRPQDRQFILSSKKLLLSDSGFYLCAWSIPGQGAKNEQFFGPGTRLTVL.

Here the CDR3 reads CASSLTELSYGYTF. The DNA of the CDR3 is TGTGCCAGCAGTTTAACAGAGCTCTCCTATGGCTACACCTTC. The chain recombines TRBV28 with TRBJ1-2, with D hard to call. V was clipped by 2 bases and J by 4 bases, with 11 bases between them. This CDR3 is 14 amino acids long. CDR1 MDHEN and CDR2 SYDVKM come from the germline V gene.

This clone has a handful of counts. The rearrangement uses TRBV10-3 and TRBJ1-2, with D unclear. Germline V lookup: CDR1 ENHRY, CDR2 SYGVKD. The CDR3 is 12 amino acids. V was clipped by 2 bases and J by 5 bases, with 6 bases between them. The CDR3 loop is CAISETAYGYTF. The CDR3, as DNA: TGTGCCATCAGTGAGACCGCTTATGGCTACACCTTC.

This chain uses TRBV5-1 with TRBJ2-5; no firm D call. The V end was cut by 2 bases, the J end by 3 bases, with 8 bases between. Germline CDR1 reads SGHRS; CDR2 reads YFSETQ. The CDR3 contains 13 residues. CDR3: CASSLGMEETQYF. For the CDR3, the DNA is TGCGCCAGCAGCTTAGGGATGGAAGAGACCCAGTACTTC.

The V call is TRBV15, the J call TRBJ1-2, with TRBD1 identical over 7 bases. J lost 8 bases, V lost 0 bases, and 6 bases had no gene match. CDR1 and CDR2 (germline): LNHNV, YYDKDF (reference sequence). The CDR3 is 14 amino acids. Here the CDR3 reads CATSRDRQGRGYTF. In nucleotides, the CDR3 is TGTGCCACCAGCAGAGATCGACAGGGTAGAGGCTACACCTTC.

The rearrangement uses TRBV4-1 and TRBJ2-7, with TRBD2 matching over 8 bases. V lost 0 bases to trimming and J lost 1 base; unmatched junction nucleotides: 5. The germline CDR1 and CDR2 sequences are MGHRA and YSYEKL. This CDR3 has 16 residues. This chain's CDR3 is CASSQDITSGSYEQYF. The CDR3 coding sequence is TGCGCCAGCAGCCAAGACATTACTAGCGGATCCTACGAGCAGTACTTC.

The rearrangement links TRBV2 to TRBJ1-1; the match to TRBD1 covers 7 bases. Germline CDR1 and CDR2: SNHLY and FYNNEI. After removal of 6 bases from V and 0 bases from J, the junction contained 7 bases not matched to a gene. This CDR3 has 15 amino acids. This chain's CDR3 is CASRKSGGLNTEAFF. CDR3 sequence (DNA): TGTGCCAGCAGAAAATCAGGGGGATTGAACACTGAAGCTTTCTTT.

In its sample, this clone was seen once. The rearrangement joins TRBV6-1 to TRBJ2-7; 7 bases are a match to TRBD1. The CDR3 is 15 residues long. Germline CDR1 MNHNS, CDR2 SASEGT. The trim removed 6 bases at V and 6 bases at J, leaving 14 bases unmatched. In nucleotides, the CDR3 is TGTGCCAGCAGCCAACTCGACAGGGCGTTGGGCGAGCAGTACTTC. Amino acid sequence: CASSQLDRALGEQYF.

The chain recombines TRBV10-1 with TRBJ2-3, with 10 bases aligning to TRBD2. Trimming removed 2 bases from V and 6 bases from J; junction bases left unmatched: 5. Germline V gene sequence: CDR1 WNHNN, CDR2 SYGVQD (reference sequence). The CDR3 consists of 15 residues. The CDR3 nucleotides are TGCGCCAGCAGTGAGAGTAGCGGGGGGTACGATACGCAGTATTTT. As protein: CASSESSGGYDTQYF.

This rearrangement joins TRBV5-5 to TRBJ2-5; the D gene is possibly TRBD2 (6 bases). Germline V gives CDR1 SGHKS, CDR2 YYEKEE (reference sequence). V was shortened by 0 bases and J by 6 bases, with 15 bases between the two germline ends. This CDR3 has 15 amino acids. In nucleotides, the CDR3 is TGTGCCAGCAGCTTGGCCTCGACTAGTCTGAAGACCCAGTACTTC. This codes for CASSLASTSLKTQYF.

The J gene is TRBJ2-5, the V gene TRBV5-1, with D perhaps TRBD1 or TRBD2 (5 bases each). Deletions cut 8 bases from V and 10 bases from J, with 18 bases between. CDR3 length: 12 residues. Germline assignment: CDR1 SGHRS and CDR2 YFSETQ. CDR3 coding DNA: TGCGCCAGTCAATGGGCCTTGGGGGACCAGTACTTC. Translating gives CASQWALGDQYF.

The rearrangement uses TRBV13 and TRBJ2-3, with 9 bases matching TRBD2. The V and J ends lost 7 bases and 4 bases, in that order; junction bases with no gene match: 6. The germline CDR1 and CDR2 sequences are PRHDT and FYEKMQ (reference sequence). The CDR3 extends over 14 amino acids. The CDR3 region is CASNPAGGADTQYF. The CDR3 bases are TGTGCCAGCAATCCGGCGGGAGGGGCAGATACGCAGTATTTT.

CDR3 nucleotide sequence: TGTGCCAGCAACGGGTGGAGCTCCTACAATGAGCAGTTCTTC. This sequence encodes CASNGWSSYNEQFF. V usage is TRBV2 and J usage is TRBJ2-1; no clear D gene. The CDR3 has 14 amino acids. Looked up from germline, CDR1 is SNHLY and CDR2 is FYNNEI. Trimming shortened V by 7 bases and J by 0 bases, and 10 bases separated the two germline ends.

V is TRBV5-1 and J is TRBJ2-5, with a weak D call TRBD1 (6 bases). Germline assignment: CDR1 SGHRS and CDR2 YFSETQ. This CDR3 contains 14 residues. Trimming stripped 5 bases from V and 0 bases from J, with 11 bases between. The CDR3 loop reads CASRNGQYQETQYF. For the CDR3, the DNA is TGCGCCAGCAGAAACGGACAGTACCAAGAGACCCAGTACTTC.

The count of this clone is one. This chain joins TRBV4-1 and TRBJ2-2; no reliable D call. The CDR3 runs 16 residues. Looked up from germline, CDR1 is MGHRA and CDR2 is YSYEKL. The germline V and J ends were trimmed by 6 bases and 0 bases, with 14 bases remaining between them. The CDR3, as DNA: TGCGCCAGCAGGCAGACGGTGGTTACGAACACCGGGGAGCTGTTTTTT. Its protein product is CASRQTVVTNTGELFF.

The genes are TRBV6-1 and TRBJ1-2; tentatively, D is TRBD1 (6 bases). Deletions cut 6 bases from V and 3 bases from J, with 14 bases between. The CDR3 runs 14 residues. Germline lookup yields CDR1 MNHNS and CDR2 SASEGT. As DNA, the CDR3 is TGTGCCAGCAGCCCGGGGGCGGATTACTATGGCTACACCTTC. Its protein is CASSPGADYYGYTF.

J is TRBJ1-5 and V is TRBV4-2; D may be TRBD1 (6 bases). The germline V gene encodes CDR1 LGHNA and CDR2 YNFKEQ. This CDR3 spans 17 amino acids. V was trimmed by 0 bases and J by 0 bases, leaving 12 bases between them. This chain's CDR3 is CASSQEPQGNSNQPQHF. The CDR3, as DNA: TGTGCCAGCAGCCAAGAACCCCAGGGGAATAGCAATCAGCCCCAGCATTTT.

About this clone itself: Other DNA sequences from this sample encode an identical CDR3 as well. CDR3 loop: CAWSAQQGTEAFF. The CDR3 coding sequence is TGTGCCTGGAGTGCCCAACAGGGCACTGAAGCTTTCTTT. This chain joins TRBV30 and TRBJ1-1, with D tentatively TRBD1 (6 bases). V was trimmed by 1 base and J by 4 bases, leaving 10 bases between them. This CDR3 is 13 amino acids long. In germline, CDR1 is GTSNPN, CDR2 SVGIG (reference sequence).

V is TRBV4-3 and J is TRBJ2-1, with D possibly TRBD2 on 5 matching bases. Trimming took off 0 bases at V and 5 bases at J, with 17 bases between the two ends. CDR1 and CDR2 from the germline V gene are LGHNA and YSLEER. The CDR3 contains 17 residues. The CDR3 DNA follows: TGCGCCAGCAGCCAAGATCACGGGAAGATTAACAACAATGAGCAGTTCTTC. Protein: CASSQDHGKINNNEQFF.

This clone was observed a single time. This rearrangement joins TRBV11-2 to TRBJ2-7, with a weak D call TRBD2 (6 bases). The CDR3 sequence is 15 residues long. CDR1 SGHAT and CDR2 FQNNGV come from the germline V gene. Trimming pared 2 bases from V and 2 bases from J, leaving 13 bases between. The CDR3 DNA sequence: TGTGCCAGCAGCTTAACCAGCGGGTTTACCTACGAGCAGTACTTC. It is translated as CASSLTSGFTYEQYF.

The chain has TRBV9 and TRBJ2-2; 7 nucleotides align to TRBD2. The ends lost 3 bases at V and 3 bases at J; junction bases unmatched: 5. The CDR3 extends over 15 amino acids. Looked up from germline, CDR1 is SGDLS and CDR2 is YYNGEE. CDR3 DNA sequence: TGTGCCAGCAGCGCCAGCGGGACTTACACCGGGGAGCTGTTTTTT. Translating gives CASSASGTYTGELFF.

The J gene is TRBJ2-4, the V gene TRBV10-2, with D hard to call. V was cut by 6 bases and J by 0 bases, with 9 bases left in between. This CDR3 contains 14 residues. Germline CDR1 is WSHSY and CDR2 is SAAADI. This CDR3 is CASSTRLAKNIQYF. The CDR3 DNA sequence: TGCGCCAGCAGCACACGGCTAGCCAAAAACATTCAGTACTTC.

CDR3 nucleotides: TGTGCCAGCAGCTTTTTCAGGGAAAACACTGAAGCTTTCTTT. It encodes CASSFFRENTEAFF. The rearrangement joins TRBV5-6 to TRBJ1-1; TRBD1 is a possible D gene (5 bases). The V gene's germline CDR1 is SGHDT and CDR2 YYEEEE. The CDR3 is made up of 14 amino acids. Deletions cut 2 bases from V and 2 bases from J, with 10 bases between.

The chain employs TRBV7-8 and TRBJ2-1; a weak D match, TRBD2 (5 bases). With 5 bases removed from V and 9 bases from J, the gap between germline ends came to 17 bases. Germline assignment: CDR1 SGHVS and CDR2 FQNEAQ. The CDR3 covers 14 residues. The CDR3 sequence is CASSPSGDRGEQFF. The CDR3 nucleotides are TGTGCCAGCAGCCCTAGTGGGGATCGGGGTGAGCAGTTCTTC.

V and J are TRBV10-3 and TRBJ2-3; D is possibly TRBD1 (5 bases). V lost 1 base to trimming and J lost 3 bases, with 17 bases between them. This CDR3 spans 17 amino acids. CDR1 is ENHRY, CDR2 SYGVKD, per germline. The CDR3 sequence is CAISEFQGKVGTDTQYF. For the CDR3, the DNA is TGTGCCATCAGTGAGTTCCAGGGCAAGGTTGGGACAGATACGCAGTATTTT.

The gene calls are TRBV7-2 and TRBJ2-1; a weak D match, TRBD2 (6 bases). Trimming took 2 bases from V and 2 from J, leaving 13 bases between them. Germline V gives CDR1 SGHTA, CDR2 FQGNSA. CDR3 length: 16 amino acids. Here the CDR3 DNA reads TGTGCCAGCAGCTTATGGGGTAGCGGAGCCTACAATGAGCAGTTCTTC. Translation gives CASSLWGSGAYNEQFF.

This clone occurred once. The rearrangement links TRBV9 to TRBJ2-7; the match to TRBD2 covers 7 bases. Per the germline V gene, CDR1 is SGDLS and CDR2 is YYNGEE. This CDR3 has 15 residues. After removal of 0 bases from V and 3 bases from J, the junction contained 6 bases not matched to a gene. The CDR3 bases are TGTGCCAGCAGCGTAGATGCGGGAGAAAACTACGAGCAGTACTTC. Its protein is CASSVDAGENYEQYF.